These 22 T cell receptor beta chains originate from one sample sequenced in a study of Ad26.COV2.S vaccination and SARS-CoV-2 variants. The treatment: some 20 received Ad26.COV2.S at low or high dose, single or two shots; about five received placebo; per-sample allocation not given. It was on day 63 after the first vaccine or placebo injection that samples were taken. TCRdb's copy holds only in-frame clones and misses some; the assay was immunoSEQ multiplex PCR. The table shows about 400,000 clones, with about four fifths occurring only once. Source: peripheral blood, taken in a trial of Ad26.COV2.S vaccine versus placebo. The receptors come from a person between 18 and 60 years old who received the Ad26.COV2.S COVID-19 vaccine or a placebo.

The chain has TRBV30 and TRBJ2-3; D not resolved. This CDR3 is 13 amino acids long. V was pared by 1 base and J by 4 bases, with 9 bases between. Germline V gene data show CDR1 as GTSNPN and CDR2 as SVGIG (reference sequence). The CDR3 DNA reads TGTGCCTGGAGTGGGGGTCAGGCAGATACGCAGTATTTT. It is translated as CAWSGGQADTQYF.

This clone was seen a few times. The chain combines TRBV19 with TRBJ1-2; TRBD1 is a possible D gene (5 bases). Trimming took off 3 bases at V and 5 bases at J, with 19 bases between the two ends. Germline loops: CDR1 LNHDA, CDR2 SQIVND (reference sequence). The length of the CDR3 is 16 residues. The CDR3 region has the DNA TGTGCCAGTAGTATTAGCGGGGGTAAGCGGCTATATGGCTACACCTTC. It is translated as CASSISGGKRLYGYTF.

The chain employs TRBV19 and TRBJ1-2; D gene unclear. V was pared by 3 bases and J by 0 bases, with 2 bases between. Germline V CDR1 and CDR2: LNHDA, SQIVND (reference sequence). The CDR3 runs 12 residues. CDR3: CASSIANYGYTF. The CDR3, as DNA: TGTGCCAGTAGTATTGCTAACTATGGCTACACCTTC.

V gene TRBV12-2 combines with J gene TRBJ2-4; the DNA was not compared with TRBD2, the D call given in the table. TRBV12-2 is described as a pseudogene. The CDR3 spans 18 residues. The CDR3 nucleotides are TGTGCAAGTCGCTTTCCTGTCGGGAGGCCCCCGGCCAAAAACATTCAGTACTTC. It encodes CASRFPVGRPPAKNIQYF.

The count of this clone is one. The chain is built from TRBV6-5 and TRBJ1-6; 9 nucleotides match TRBD1. In germline, CDR1 is MNHEY, CDR2 SVGAGI. The CDR3 is made up of 15 amino acids. V dropped 0 bases and J dropped 8; count of bases not matched to a gene: 2. CDR3: CASSYSDRGDSPLHF. CDR3 nucleotide sequence: TGTGCCAGCAGTTACTCAGACAGGGGGGATTCACCCCTCCACTTT.

This chain joins TRBV5-1 and TRBJ2-3, with 8 bases that match TRBD2. The CDR3 covers 16 residues. V shed 5 bases, J shed 7 bases, and the junction held 15 bases outside the gene matches. Germline CDR1 SGHRS, CDR2 YFSETQ. CDR3 sequence (DNA): TGCGCCAGCAGTCCTCAGCGGGAGAGTATAATGTATACGCAGTATTTT. Translating gives CASSPQRESIMYTQYF.

This clone was counted between two and nine times. The rearrangement links TRBV2 to TRBJ2-7; D perhaps matches TRBD2 (6 bases). The V gene's germline CDR1 is SNHLY and CDR2 FYNNEI. Trimming left V 8 bases short and J 7 bases short, with 18 bases between. The CDR3 runs to 13 residues. This CDR3 reads CASGTQALGEQYF. CDR3 in DNA: TGTGCCAGCGGGACTCAAGCGCTGGGGGAGCAGTACTTC. Full variable domain (rest looked up from reference TRBV2 and TRBJ2-7): EPEVTQTPSHQVTQMGQEVILRCVPISNHLYFYWYRQILGQKVEFLVSFYNNEISEKSEIFDDQFSVERPDGSNFTLKIRSTKLEDSAMYFCASGTQALGEQYFGPGTRLTVT.

This clone has only a few counts. CDR3 amino acids: CASSITMTGTREQYF. The CDR3 DNA reads as TGTGCCAGTAGTATAACCATGACAGGTACTCGCGAGCAGTACTTC. The gene calls are TRBV19 and TRBJ2-7; D is possibly TRBD1 (6 bases). This CDR3 is 15 amino acids long. The germline CDR1 and CDR2 sequences are LNHDA and SQIVND (reference sequence). Between the trimmed V and J ends, which lost 2 bases and 6 bases, there was a span of 17 bases.

This clone was found a few times. The chain uses TRBV12-5 and TRBJ1-1, with TRBD1 matching 7 bases. The CDR3 sequence is 14 residues long. Per germline, CDR1 LGHNT and CDR2 FRNRAP. Unmatched junction bases numbered 2, after V lost 4 bases and J lost 0 bases. The CDR3 sequence: CASGSQGVNTEAFF. For the CDR3, the DNA is TGTGCTAGTGGTTCGCAGGGGGTGAACACTGAAGCTTTCTTT.

This chain uses TRBV19 with TRBJ1-2; 7 bases are a match to TRBD1. V shed 0 bases and J 6 bases; nucleotides not matched to a gene: 13. The CDR3 has 17 amino acids. Germline CDR1 LNHDA, CDR2 SQIVND (reference sequence). Here the CDR3 reads CASSIDWGAGGIHGYTF. CDR3 DNA sequence: TGTGCCAGTAGTATAGATTGGGGAGCAGGGGGAATCCATGGCTACACCTTC.

This chain connects TRBV23-1 to TRBJ1-2; 7 positions match TRBD1. TRBV23-1 is labeled an ORF, and its function is uncertain. The CDR3 has 18 amino acids. The V segment lost 0 bases and the J segment 4 bases; nucleotides outside the gene matches: 14. CDR3 residues: CASSQSLRSQGMGYGYTF. As DNA, the CDR3 is TGCGCCAGCAGTCAATCATTGAGATCACAGGGGATGGGCTATGGCTACACCTTC.

The CDR3 region is CASSEGTGSDGYTF. The CDR3 DNA reads as TGTGCCAGCAGTGAAGGGACAGGGTCAGATGGCTACACCTTC. The chain combines TRBV6-1 with TRBJ1-2, with 8 bases matching TRBD1. Unmatched junction bases numbered 4, after V lost 1 base and J lost 6 bases. The CDR3 runs 14 residues. CDR1 and CDR2 (germline): MNHNS, SASEGT.

This clone was found a few times. This chain uses TRBV5-4 with TRBJ2-3, with 9 bases identical to TRBD2. CDR1 and CDR2 from the germline V gene are SGHNT and YYREEE (reference sequence). This CDR3 is 16 amino acids long. V gave up 0 bases and J gave up 6 bases; unmatched junction bases: 8. CDR3 DNA sequence: TGTGCCAGCAGCTTGGGTGGCGGGGGGGCCGGCGATACGCAGTATTTT. It yields the protein CASSLGGGGAGDTQYF. The full variable domain, with the rest looked up from reference TRBV5-4 and TRBJ2-3, is ETGVTQSPTHLIKTRGQQVTLRCSSQSGHNTVSWYQQALGQGPQFIFQYYREEENGRGNFPPRFSGLQFPNYSSELNVNALELDDSALYLCASSLGGGGAGDTQYFGPGTRLTVL.

The CDR3, as DNA: TGTGCCAGCAGTCCTCGTAGGGTGACCTATGGCTACACCTTC. Residues: CASSPRRVTYGYTF. The J gene is TRBJ1-2, the V gene TRBV28; unclear D gene. The germline V gene has CDR1 MDHEN and CDR2 SYDVKM. V was trimmed by 5 bases and J by 4 bases, leaving 14 bases between them. The CDR3 extends over 14 amino acids.

The V gene is TRBV7-2, the J gene TRBJ2-3; D is undetermined. The V end lost 4 bases, the J end lost 12 bases, and 17 bases lay between the germline ends. The CDR3 contains 13 residues. The germline V gene encodes CDR1 SGHTA and CDR2 FQGNSA. Here the CDR3 DNA reads TGTGCCAGCAGCTCTTTCTGGACCCATGCCCAGTATTTT. It encodes CASSSFWTHAQYF.

The V gene is TRBV11-2, the J gene TRBJ2-5, with a possible D match to TRBD2 (5 bases). Germline CDR1 reads SGHAT; CDR2 reads FQNNGV. The CDR3 contains 14 residues. V lost 2 bases and J lost 2, with 9 bases in between. The CDR3: CASSLILGQETQYF. The CDR3 DNA reads TGTGCCAGCAGCTTAATACTAGGGCAAGAGACCCAGTACTTC.

The V call is TRBV7-3, the J call TRBJ1-6, with 9 bases lining up with TRBD1. The CDR3 covers 15 residues. Trimming at V came to 4 bases and at J to 10 bases, leaving 8 bases not matched to a gene. Per germline, CDR1 SGHTA and CDR2 FQGTGA. CDR3 nucleotide sequence: TGTGCCAGCAGCTGTCCGGGACAGGGCGAATCACCCCTCCACTTT. Its translation is CASSCPGQGESPLHF.

J is TRBJ2-3 and V is TRBV7-9; 8 bases match TRBD2. Looked up from germline, CDR1 is SEHNR and CDR2 is FQNEAQ (reference sequence). The trim removed 1 base at V and 5 bases at J, leaving 14 bases unmatched. The CDR3 sequence is 18 residues long. The CDR3 coding sequence is TGTGCCAGCAGCTTAGTATCTTTCAGCGGGAGATCAGGAGATACGCAGTATTTT. Its protein is CASSLVSFSGRSGDTQYF.

The chain combines TRBV5-5 with TRBJ1-6; 8 bases map to TRBD1. Germline CDR1 is SGHKS and CDR2 is YYEKEE (reference sequence). V dropped 3 bases and J dropped 7; count of bases not matched to a gene: 6. The CDR3 sequence is 15 residues long. CDR3 in amino acids: CASSSGQGGNSPLHF. As DNA, the CDR3 is TGTGCCAGCAGCTCAGGACAGGGCGGGAATTCACCCCTCCACTTT.

The chain recombines TRBV14 with TRBJ2-6; D remains ambiguous. Germline V gene data show CDR1 as SGHDN and CDR2 as FVKESK. The CDR3 covers 16 residues. The ends were cut back, 2 bases at V and 0 bases at J, with 8 bases in the middle. This CDR3 reads CASSQFTYSGANVLTF. CDR3 in DNA: TGTGCCAGCAGCCAATTCACTTACTCTGGGGCCAACGTCCTGACTTTC.

The chain combines TRBV24-1 with TRBJ2-7, with 10 positions matching TRBD1. This CDR3 comprises 15 residues. The V gene's germline CDR1 is KGHDR and CDR2 SFDVKD. Trimming cost V 7 bases and J 1 base; bases outside gene matches: 6. DNA of the CDR3: TGTGCCACCAGCTCAGGACAGGGGGTTTCCTACGAGCAGTACTTC. Its protein is CATSSGQGVSYEQYF.

The chain joins TRBV19 to TRBJ2-3; D gene unclear. V was clipped by 3 bases and J by 2 bases, with 9 bases between them. This CDR3 comprises 14 residues. The germline V gene encodes CDR1 LNHDA and CDR2 SQIVND (reference sequence). The CDR3 is CASSIRGTTDTQYF. DNA of the CDR3: TGTGCCAGTAGTATCCGAGGTACCACAGATACGCAGTATTTT.